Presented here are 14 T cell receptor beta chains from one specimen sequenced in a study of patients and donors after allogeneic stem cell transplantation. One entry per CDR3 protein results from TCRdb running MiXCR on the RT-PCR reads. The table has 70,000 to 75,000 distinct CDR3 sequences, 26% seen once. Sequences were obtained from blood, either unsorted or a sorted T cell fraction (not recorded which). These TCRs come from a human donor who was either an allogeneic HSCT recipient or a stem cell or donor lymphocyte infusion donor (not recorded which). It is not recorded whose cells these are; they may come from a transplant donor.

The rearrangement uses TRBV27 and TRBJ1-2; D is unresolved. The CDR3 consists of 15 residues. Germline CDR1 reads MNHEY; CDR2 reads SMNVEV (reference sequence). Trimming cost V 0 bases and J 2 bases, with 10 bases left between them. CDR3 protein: CASSLSLSLNYGYTF. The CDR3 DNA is TGTGCCAGCAGTTTATCCCTATCCTTGAACTATGGCTACACCTTC.

In DNA form, the CDR3 reads TGTGCCAGCAGCCAACACAGGGTTTCCTACGAGCAGTACTTC. Translating it yields CASSQHRVSYEQYF. The gene calls are TRBV7-9 and TRBJ2-7; the D gene is possibly TRBD1 (6 bases). The CDR3 runs 14 residues. The V gene lost 5 bases and the J gene lost 1 base, with 12 bases spanning the gap. Per the germline V gene, CDR1 is SEHNR and CDR2 is FQNEAQ (reference sequence).

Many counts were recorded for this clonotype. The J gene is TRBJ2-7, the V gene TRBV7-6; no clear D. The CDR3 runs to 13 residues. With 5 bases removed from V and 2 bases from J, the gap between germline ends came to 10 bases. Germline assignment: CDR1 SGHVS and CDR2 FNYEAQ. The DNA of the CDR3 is TGTGCCAGCAGCCATACAGAGACCTACGAGCAGTACTTC. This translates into CASSHTETYEQYF.

The CDR3 here is CASSFAGVNTGELFF. DNA for the CDR3: TGTGCCAGCAGTTTCGCGGGCGTGAACACCGGGGAGCTGTTTTTT. The J gene is TRBJ2-2, the V gene TRBV27, with TRBD2 as a possible D gene (5 bases). The CDR3 has 15 amino acids. Trimming pared 3 bases from V and 1 base from J, leaving 9 bases between. Per the germline V gene, CDR1 is MNHEY and CDR2 is SMNVEV (reference sequence).

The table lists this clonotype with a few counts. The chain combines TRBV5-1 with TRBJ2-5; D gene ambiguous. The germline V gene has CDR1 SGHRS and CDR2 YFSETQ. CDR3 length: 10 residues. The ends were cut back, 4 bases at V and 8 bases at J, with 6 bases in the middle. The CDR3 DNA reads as TGCGCCAGCAGCGGTCCTACCCAGTACTTC. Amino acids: CASSGPTQYF.

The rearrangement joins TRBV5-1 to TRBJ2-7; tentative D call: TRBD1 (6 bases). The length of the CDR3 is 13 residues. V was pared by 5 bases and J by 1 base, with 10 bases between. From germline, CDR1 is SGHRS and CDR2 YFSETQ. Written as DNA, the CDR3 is TGCGCCAGCAGGCGGACAGTTTCCTACGAGCAGTACTTC. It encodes CASRRTVSYEQYF.

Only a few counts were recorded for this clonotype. The CDR3 DNA sequence: TGCAGTGCTATGGGGACAGGATATGGCTACACCTTC. This sequence encodes CSAMGTGYGYTF. The V gene is TRBV20-1, the J gene TRBJ1-2; 8 bases are shared with TRBD1. The V segment lost 4 bases and the J segment 5 bases; nucleotides outside the gene matches: 3. The CDR3 runs 12 residues. Germline V lookup: CDR1 DFQATT, CDR2 SNEGSKA (reference sequence).

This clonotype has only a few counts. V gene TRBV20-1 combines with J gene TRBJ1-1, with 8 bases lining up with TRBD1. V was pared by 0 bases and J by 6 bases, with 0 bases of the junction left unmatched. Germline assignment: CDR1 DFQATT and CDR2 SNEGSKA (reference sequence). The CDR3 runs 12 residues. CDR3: CSAREQGAEAFF. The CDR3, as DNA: TGCAGTGCTAGAGAACAGGGGGCTGAAGCTTTCTTT.

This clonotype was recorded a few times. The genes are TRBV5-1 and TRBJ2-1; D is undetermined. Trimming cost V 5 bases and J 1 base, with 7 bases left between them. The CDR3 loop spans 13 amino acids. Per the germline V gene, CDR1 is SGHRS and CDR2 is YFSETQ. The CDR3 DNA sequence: TGCGCCAGCAGGTGGGGATCCTACAATGAGCAGTTCTTC. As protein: CASRWGSYNEQFF. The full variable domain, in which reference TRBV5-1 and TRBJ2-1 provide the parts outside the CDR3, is KAGVTQTPRYLIKTRGQQVTLSCSPISGHRSVSWYQQTPGQGLQFLFEYFSETQRNKGNFPGRFSGRQFSNSRSEMNVSTLELGDSALYLCASRWGSYNEQFFGPGTRLTVL.

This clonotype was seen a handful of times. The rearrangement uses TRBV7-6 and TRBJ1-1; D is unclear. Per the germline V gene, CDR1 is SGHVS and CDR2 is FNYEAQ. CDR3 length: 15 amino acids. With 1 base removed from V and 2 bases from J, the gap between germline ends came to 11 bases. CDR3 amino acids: CASSLVTELNTEAFF. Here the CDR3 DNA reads TGTGCCAGCAGCTTAGTGACGGAGCTTAACACTGAAGCTTTCTTT.

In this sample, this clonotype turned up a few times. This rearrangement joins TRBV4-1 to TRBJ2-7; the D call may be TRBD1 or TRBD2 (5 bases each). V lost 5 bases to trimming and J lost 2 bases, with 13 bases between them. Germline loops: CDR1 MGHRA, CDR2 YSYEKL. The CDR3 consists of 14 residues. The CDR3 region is CASSSPGATYEQYF. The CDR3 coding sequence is TGCGCCAGCAGCTCCCCCGGGGCCACCTACGAGCAGTACTTC.

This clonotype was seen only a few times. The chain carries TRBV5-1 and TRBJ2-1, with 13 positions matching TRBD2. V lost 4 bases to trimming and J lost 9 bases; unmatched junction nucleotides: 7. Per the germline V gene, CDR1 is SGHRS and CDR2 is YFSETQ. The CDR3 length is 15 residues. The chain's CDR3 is CASSKWTSGGSEQFF. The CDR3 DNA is TGCGCCAGCAGCAAGTGGACTAGCGGGGGAAGTGAGCAGTTCTTC.

Here the CDR3 reads CASSLGRDEQFF. CDR3 DNA: TGTGCCAGCAGCCTCGGGAGGGATGAGCAGTTCTTC. The gene calls are TRBV6-6 and TRBJ2-1, with 8 bases fitting TRBD2. V shed 6 bases and J 8 bases; nucleotides not matched to a gene: 3. From germline, CDR1 is MNHNY and CDR2 SVGAGI (reference sequence). This CDR3 has 12 residues.

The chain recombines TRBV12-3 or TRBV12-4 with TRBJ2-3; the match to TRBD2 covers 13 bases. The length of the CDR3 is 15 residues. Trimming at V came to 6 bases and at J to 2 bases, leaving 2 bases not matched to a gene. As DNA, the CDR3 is TGTGCCAGCAGAACTAGCGGGGGGGTCACAGATACGCAGTATTTT. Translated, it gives CASRTSGGVTDTQYF.